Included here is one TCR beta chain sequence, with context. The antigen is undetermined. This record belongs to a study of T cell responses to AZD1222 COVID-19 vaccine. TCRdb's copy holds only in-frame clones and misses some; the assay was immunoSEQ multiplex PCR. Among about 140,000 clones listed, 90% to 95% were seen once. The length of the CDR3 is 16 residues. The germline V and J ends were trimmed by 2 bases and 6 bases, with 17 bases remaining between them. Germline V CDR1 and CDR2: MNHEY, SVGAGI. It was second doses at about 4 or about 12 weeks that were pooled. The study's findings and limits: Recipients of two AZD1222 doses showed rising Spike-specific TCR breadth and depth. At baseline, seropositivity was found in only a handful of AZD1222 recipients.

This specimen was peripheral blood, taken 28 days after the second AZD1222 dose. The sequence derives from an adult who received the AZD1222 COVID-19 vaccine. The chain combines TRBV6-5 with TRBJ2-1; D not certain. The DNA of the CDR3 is TGTGCCAGCAGTTACCGTCTCGTAGTTCCCCCCAATGAGCAGTTCTTC. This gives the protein CASSYRLVVPPNEQFF.